One and the same sample provided the 21 T cell receptor beta chains below, sequenced in a study of regulatory T cells in long-lasting Graves disease. Time point: newly diagnosed GD, antithyroid drugs for less than 3 months. RNA extracted from PBMCs served as the sequencing template. Library construction for TCR beta used iRepertoire HTBI primers and Arm-PCR of CDR3 regions. TCRdb redid the calling of the multiplex PCR reads with MiXCR, one entry per CDR3 protein. The sample consists of roughly 400,000 distinct CDR3 sequences, about a sixth of them appearing once. These data were likewise used in another study, on T cells in Graves' hyperthyroidism and ophthalmopathy.

Sequenced material: peripheral blood mononuclear cells (PBMCs), taken at new diagnosis, from a patient treated with antithyroid drugs. All receptors come from a woman aged 18-29 years with Graves disease.

The chain is built from TRBV18 and TRBJ2-1; 11 bases match TRBD2. Germline CDR1 reads KGHSH; CDR2 reads LQKENI. The CDR3 runs 16 residues. Trimming at V came to 6 bases and at J to 1 base, leaving 5 bases not matched to a gene. CDR3 in DNA: TGTGCCAGCTCTCAAACTAGCGGGAGTTCCTACAATGAGCAGTTCTTC. Translating it yields CASSQTSGSSYNEQFF.

This clonotype was found a few times. The V call is TRBV28, the J call TRBJ2-7, with TRBD1 matching over 10 bases. The ends lost 5 bases at V and 5 bases at J; junction bases unmatched: 9. The CDR3 sequence is 15 residues long. The germline CDR1 and CDR2 sequences are MDHEN and SYDVKM. The DNA for the CDR3 is TGTGCCAGCAGTCCCCCGGGACAGGGGTTTAACGAGCAGTACTTC. Translation gives CASSPPGQGFNEQYF.

This chain uses TRBV6-2 or TRBV6-3 with TRBJ1-6, with 7 bases fitting TRBD1. This CDR3 is built from 15 residues. The trim removed 2 bases at V and 10 bases at J, leaving 8 bases unmatched. Germline CDR1 reads MNHEY; CDR2 reads SVGEGT. Written as DNA, the CDR3 is TGTGCCAGCAGTTACGGCTCGACAGGGATGTCACCCCTCCACTTT. As protein: CASSYGSTGMSPLHF.

This clonotype has a count of ten or more. This chain uses TRBV6-1 with TRBJ2-3; a weak D match, TRBD1 (6 bases). The CDR3 contains 13 residues. Trimming removed 4 bases from V and 1 base from J, with 6 bases in between. Germline CDR1 and CDR2: MNHNS and SASEGT. The CDR3 loop is CASSGGRTDTQYF. CDR3 coding DNA: TGTGCCAGCAGTGGGGGGCGCACAGATACGCAGTATTTT.

Many counts were recorded for this clonotype. V usage is TRBV15 and J usage is TRBJ1-2, with 9 bases identical to TRBD1. The CDR3 is 13 amino acids. Germline CDR1 and CDR2: LNHNV and YYDKDF (reference sequence). After removal of 6 bases from V and 6 bases from J, the junction contained 5 bases not matched to a gene. CDR3 DNA sequence: TGTGCCACCAGTAGGGACAGGGTCGATGGCTACACCTTC. It is translated as CATSRDRVDGYTF.

The chain combines TRBV4-1 with TRBJ2-1; D call uncertain. V was shortened by 2 bases and J by 0 bases, with 8 bases between the two germline ends. The CDR3 covers 15 residues. Germline V CDR1 and CDR2: MGHRA, YSYEKL. CDR3 region: CASSQIRISYNEQFF. The CDR3 DNA is TGCGCCAGCAGCCAAATAAGGATCTCCTACAATGAGCAGTTCTTC.

This clonotype showed up many times. The V call is TRBV28, the J call TRBJ2-1; D not resolved. Germline V gene sequence: CDR1 MDHEN, CDR2 SYDVKM. This CDR3 is 17 amino acids long. V was pared by 0 bases and J by 6 bases, with 18 bases between. The CDR3 sequence is CASSLWSPVSRTNEQFF. The CDR3 coding sequence is TGTGCCAGCAGTTTATGGTCCCCGGTGTCGAGGACCAATGAGCAGTTCTTC.

Worth noting for this clonotype: One base away lies a much larger clone, so this may be a sequencing read error. The chain joins TRBV12-3 or TRBV12-4 to TRBJ2-2; 8 bases are a match to TRBD2. CDR3 length: 14 amino acids. CDR3 sequence: CASHRAGGDGEPFF. The CDR3 DNA reads as TGTGCCAGCCATAGGGCGGGAGGAGACGGGGAGCCGTTTTTT.

A note on this clonotype: A far larger clone lies a single base away; this is likely a read error. The genes are TRBV11-2 and TRBJ2-3; D unclear. The J call is uncertain, as TRBJ2-7 better fits the DNA end. Germline CDR1 SGHAT, CDR2 FQNNGV. The CDR3 totals 12 residues. The chain's CDR3 is CASSLGVHEQYF. In DNA, the CDR3 is TGTGCCAGCAGCTTAGGGGTTCATGAGCAGTACTTC.

This clonotype was recorded many times. This chain joins TRBV20-1 and TRBJ2-7; TRBD1 or TRBD2 may be the D gene (5 bases each). The CDR3 spans 14 residues. Germline V lookup: CDR1 DFQATT, CDR2 SNEGSKA (reference sequence). Trimming removed 0 bases at V and 4 bases at J, with 13 bases between. The CDR3 nucleotides are TGCAGTGCTAGAGACTCGCGGTGGGGGTACGAGCAGTACTTC. This translates into CSARDSRWGYEQYF.

This clonotype was seen repeatedly, ten times or more. The gene calls are TRBV12-3 or TRBV12-4 and TRBJ2-1; TRBD1 agrees at 11 bases. After removal of 6 bases from V and 4 bases from J, the junction contained 2 bases not matched to a gene. The CDR3 spans 14 residues. The CDR3 DNA reads TGTGCCAGCAGAGGGGACAGGGGGTACAATGAGCAGTTCTTC. Amino acid sequence: CASRGDRGYNEQFF.

The sample holds many counts of this clonotype. The chain combines TRBV11-2 with TRBJ2-3; no clear D gene. From germline, CDR1 is SGHAT and CDR2 FQNNGV. The CDR3 runs to 16 residues. Trimming stripped 1 base from V and 0 bases from J, with 11 bases between. This CDR3 reads CASSLVGGTSTDTQYF. Written as DNA, the CDR3 is TGTGCCAGCAGCTTAGTAGGCGGAACTAGCACAGATACGCAGTATTTT.

This clonotype was counted many times. This rearrangement joins TRBV12-3 or TRBV12-4 to TRBJ2-5, with TRBD1 as a possible D gene (5 bases). The CDR3 covers 16 residues. The V end was cut by 4 bases, the J end by 4 bases, with 19 bases between. This CDR3 reads CASSWGGRALGETQYF. The CDR3 DNA is TGTGCCAGCAGTTGGGGCGGCAGAGCCTTGGGAGAGACCCAGTACTTC.

There are many counts of this clonotype. The V gene is TRBV9, the J gene TRBJ1-1; D not resolved. The CDR3 is 12 amino acids. Trimming stripped 5 bases from V and 0 bases from J, with 5 bases between. CDR1 is SGDLS, CDR2 YYNGEE, per germline. CDR3 loop: CASSGVNTEAFF. The CDR3 DNA follows: TGTGCCAGCAGTGGGGTGAACACTGAAGCTTTCTTT.

The V gene is TRBV9, the J gene TRBJ1-2, with D tentatively TRBD1 (5 bases). Germline assignment: CDR1 SGDLS and CDR2 YYNGEE. V was shortened by 6 bases and J by 2 bases, with 14 bases between the two germline ends. The CDR3 is 14 amino acids. The CDR3 DNA reads as TGTGCCAGCACGAATACGTGGGGGAACTATGGCTACACCTTC. Its translation: CASTNTWGNYGYTF.

This clonotype has a count of ten or more. This chain uses TRBV13 with TRBJ1-1; no reliable D call. V gave up 0 bases and J gave up 7 bases, with 6 bases separating them. Germline CDR1 reads PRHDT; CDR2 reads FYEKMQ (reference sequence). There are 12 residues in the CDR3. In DNA form, the CDR3 reads TGTGCCAGCAGCTTAGGGAAGGGTGAAGCTTTCTTT. Amino acid sequence: CASSLGKGEAFF.

This clonotype appeared a few times. The rearrangement uses TRBV4-3 and TRBJ2-1; D unclear. CDR1 is LGHNA, CDR2 YSLEER, per germline. V was pared by 0 bases and J by 2 bases, with 8 bases between. This CDR3 is built from 15 residues. CDR3 protein: CASSQDWSTYNEQFF. CDR3 coding DNA: TGCGCCAGCAGCCAAGATTGGTCGACCTACAATGAGCAGTTCTTC.

At least ten counts were recorded for this clonotype. The V call is TRBV28, the J call TRBJ2-5, with 8 bases aligning to TRBD1. V shed 5 bases, J shed 5 bases, and the junction held 7 bases outside the gene matches. This CDR3 spans 14 amino acids. Germline-derived CDR1 and CDR2 are MDHEN and SYDVKM. CDR3 DNA: TGTGCCAGCAGTAAGGGACAGGCGCTGGAGACCCAGTACTTC. Protein sequence: CASSKGQALETQYF.

The CDR3 sequence is CASSLMGGAGYEKLFF. The CDR3 bases are TGTGCCAGCAGCTTAATGGGGGGCGCGGGTTATGAAAAACTGTTTTTT. V is TRBV7-2 and J is TRBJ1-4, with TRBD1 as a possible D gene (6 bases). Germline-derived CDR1 and CDR2 are SGHTA and FQGNSA. V was cut by 2 bases and J by 6 bases, with 16 bases left in between. The CDR3 consists of 16 residues.

This clonotype was seen at least ten times. CDR3: CASKDGTAYNEQFF. In nucleotides, the CDR3 is TGTGCCAGCAAAGATGGGACAGCCTACAATGAGCAGTTCTTC. The chain carries TRBV7-9 and TRBJ2-1; 7 bases are a match to TRBD1. The germline V gene encodes CDR1 SEHNR and CDR2 FQNEAQ (reference sequence). The ends lost 7 bases at V and 2 bases at J; junction bases unmatched: 5. The CDR3 is made up of 14 amino acids.

At least ten counts were recorded for this clonotype. This sequence joins TRBV28 and TRBJ1-1; 10 positions match TRBD1. V gave up 4 bases and J gave up 5 bases; unmatched junction bases: 7. The CDR3 spans 15 residues. Germline CDR1 and CDR2: MDHEN and SYDVKM. The CDR3 DNA is TGTGCCAGCAGTTCGCCGGGACAGGGGTTGACTGAAGCTTTCTTT. Residues: CASSSPGQGLTEAFF. The whole variable domain, filled in from reference TRBV28 and TRBJ1-1, reads DVKVTQSSRYLVKRTGEKVFLECVQDMDHENMFWYRQDPGLGLRLIYFSYDVKMKEKGDIPEGYSVSREKKERFSLILESASTNQTSMYLCASSSPGQGLTEAFFGQGTRLTVV.